The present entry profiles one T cell receptor beta chain with its context. Its antigen is unidentified. The sample belongs to a study of T cell repertoires in cytomegalovirus infection. For the study at large: Recently described HLA-C-restricted plus well-studied HLA-B-restricted CMV epitopes were used. An indication of both CMV infection and matching HLA type came from public TCR beta signatures. Whole-study findings and limits: The study found HLA-C-restricted CMV-specific TCR beta clonotypes dominating the ex vivo response. Cumulative frequency (of public TCR beta family members) identified carriers of CMV plus the relevant HLA.

TCRdb re-derived calls from the reads in MiXCR, one entry per CDR3 protein. The table includes about 770,000 distinct CDR3 sequences, 25% to 30% detected once. The CDR3 sequence is 18 residues long. Deletions cut 1 base from V and 7 bases from J, with 25 bases between. From germline, CDR1 is MGHDK and CDR2 SYGVNS. The sample in question was cultured CD8+ T cells from PBMCs, obtained from culture after CMV antigen stimulation. The chain carries TRBV25-1 and TRBJ1-2, with D uncertain. The origin of this receptor is a human donor in good health (CMV status not recorded). Some clones in this sample may be carry-over from other donors' samples. This CDR3 reads CASSESLGSDPRYSGYTF. The CDR3 coding sequence is TGTGCCAGCAGTGAATCACTCGGGTCAGATCCCCGATACTCTGGCTACACCTTC.